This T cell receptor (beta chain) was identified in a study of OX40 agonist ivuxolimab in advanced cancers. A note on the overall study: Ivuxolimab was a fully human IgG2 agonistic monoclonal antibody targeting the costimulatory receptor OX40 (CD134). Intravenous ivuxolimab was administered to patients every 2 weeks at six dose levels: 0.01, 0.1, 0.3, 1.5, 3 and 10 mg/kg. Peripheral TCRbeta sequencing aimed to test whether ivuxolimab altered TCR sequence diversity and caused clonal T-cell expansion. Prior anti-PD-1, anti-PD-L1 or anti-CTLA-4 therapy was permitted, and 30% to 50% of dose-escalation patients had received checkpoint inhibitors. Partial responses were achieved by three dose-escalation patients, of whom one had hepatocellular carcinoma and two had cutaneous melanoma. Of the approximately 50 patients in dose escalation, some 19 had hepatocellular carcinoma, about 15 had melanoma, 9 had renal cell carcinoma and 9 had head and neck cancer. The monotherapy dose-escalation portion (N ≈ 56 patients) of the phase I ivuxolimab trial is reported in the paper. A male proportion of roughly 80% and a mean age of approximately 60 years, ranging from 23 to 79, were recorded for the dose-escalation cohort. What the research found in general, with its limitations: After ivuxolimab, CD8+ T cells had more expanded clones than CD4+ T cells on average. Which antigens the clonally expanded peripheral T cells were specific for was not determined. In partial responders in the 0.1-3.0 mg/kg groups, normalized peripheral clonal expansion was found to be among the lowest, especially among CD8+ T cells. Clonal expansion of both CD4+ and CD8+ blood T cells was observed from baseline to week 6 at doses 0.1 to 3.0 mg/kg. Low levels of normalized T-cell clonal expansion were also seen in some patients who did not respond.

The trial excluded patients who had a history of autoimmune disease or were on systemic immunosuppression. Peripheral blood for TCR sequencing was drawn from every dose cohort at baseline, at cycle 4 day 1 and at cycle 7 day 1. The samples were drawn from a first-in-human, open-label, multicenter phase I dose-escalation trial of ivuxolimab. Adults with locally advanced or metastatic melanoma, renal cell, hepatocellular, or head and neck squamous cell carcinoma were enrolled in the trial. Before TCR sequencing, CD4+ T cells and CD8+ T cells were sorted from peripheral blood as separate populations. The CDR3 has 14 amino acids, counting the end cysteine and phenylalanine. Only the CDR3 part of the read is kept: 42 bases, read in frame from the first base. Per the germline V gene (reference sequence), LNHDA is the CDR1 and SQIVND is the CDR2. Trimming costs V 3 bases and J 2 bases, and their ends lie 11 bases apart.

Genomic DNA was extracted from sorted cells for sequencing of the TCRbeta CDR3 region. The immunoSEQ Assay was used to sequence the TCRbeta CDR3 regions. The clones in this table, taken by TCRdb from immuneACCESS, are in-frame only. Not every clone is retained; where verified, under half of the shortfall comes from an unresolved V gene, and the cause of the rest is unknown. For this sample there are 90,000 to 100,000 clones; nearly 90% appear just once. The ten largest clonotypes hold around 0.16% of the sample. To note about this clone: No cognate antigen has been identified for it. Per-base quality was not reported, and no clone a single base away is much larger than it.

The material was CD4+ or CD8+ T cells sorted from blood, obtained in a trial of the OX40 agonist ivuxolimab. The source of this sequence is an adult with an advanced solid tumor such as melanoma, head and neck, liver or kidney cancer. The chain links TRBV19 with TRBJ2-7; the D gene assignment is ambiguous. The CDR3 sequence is CASSIRTDTYEQYF. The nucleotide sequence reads TGTGCCAGTAGTATTAGGACGGATACCTACGAGCAGTACTTC. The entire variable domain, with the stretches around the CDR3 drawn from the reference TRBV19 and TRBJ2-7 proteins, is DGGITQSPKYLFRKEGQNVTLSCEQNLNHDAMYWYRQDPGQGLRLIYYSQIVNDFQKGDIAEGYSVSREKKESFPLTVTSAQKNPTAFYLCASSIRTDTYEQYFGPGTRLTVT.